These 4 T cell receptor beta chains were sequenced from one sample in a study of technical replicates of blood from a handful of donors. The assay was immunoSEQ multiplex PCR, and TCRdb's table has in-frame clones only and misses some. The sample yields 65,000 to 95,000 clones, about 86% seen once. Sequencing was carried out using PBMCs. These receptors came from a human donor in good health. Some clones in this sample may be carry-over from other donors' samples.

This clone was picked up a small number of times. The CDR3 nucleotides are TGTGCCAGCAGCTTGGGGACAGCCGGGGATACGCAGTATTTT. Translating it yields CASSLGTAGDTQYF. The V and J genes are TRBV7-3 and TRBJ2-3, with TRBD1 matching 7 bases. Germline V CDR1 and CDR2: SGHTA, FQGTGA. J lost 6 bases, V lost 3 bases, and 6 bases had no gene match. CDR3 length: 14 amino acids.

The chain carries TRBV19 and TRBJ2-7; tentative D call: TRBD2 (6 bases). V gave up 2 bases and J gave up 2 bases, with 19 bases separating them. The germline CDR1 and CDR2 sequences are LNHDA and SQIVND (reference sequence). The CDR3 loop spans 17 amino acids. The CDR3 loop is CASSIKTGNSGTYEQYF. CDR3 sequence (DNA): TGTGCCAGTAGTATAAAAACAGGAAATAGCGGTACCTACGAGCAGTACTTC. Drawing the rest from reference TRBV19 and TRBJ2-7, the complete variable domain is DGGITQSPKYLFRKEGQNVTLSCEQNLNHDAMYWYRQDPGQGLRLIYYSQIVNDFQKGDIAEGYSVSREKKESFPLTVTSAQKNPTAFYLCASSIKTGNSGTYEQYFGPGTRLTVT.

This chain joins TRBV25-1 and TRBJ2-1; 9 bases map to TRBD1. The CDR3 has 15 amino acids. Trimming at V came to 2 bases and at J to 5 bases, leaving 4 bases not matched to a gene. Germline V lookup: CDR1 MGHDK, CDR2 SYGVNS. As DNA, the CDR3 is TGTGCCAGCAGTGAAAGTGGGACAGGGAACAATGAGCAGTTCTTC. Protein sequence: CASSESGTGNNEQFF.

CDR3 nucleotides: TGTGCCAGCAGCTTATCTTCCTACGAGCAGTACTTC. It yields the protein CASSLSSYEQYF. The chain has TRBV7-2 and TRBJ2-7; no clear D gene. The germline V and J ends were trimmed by 2 bases and 1 base, with 3 bases remaining between them. The CDR3 sequence is 12 residues long. CDR1 SGHTA and CDR2 FQGNSA come from the germline V gene.